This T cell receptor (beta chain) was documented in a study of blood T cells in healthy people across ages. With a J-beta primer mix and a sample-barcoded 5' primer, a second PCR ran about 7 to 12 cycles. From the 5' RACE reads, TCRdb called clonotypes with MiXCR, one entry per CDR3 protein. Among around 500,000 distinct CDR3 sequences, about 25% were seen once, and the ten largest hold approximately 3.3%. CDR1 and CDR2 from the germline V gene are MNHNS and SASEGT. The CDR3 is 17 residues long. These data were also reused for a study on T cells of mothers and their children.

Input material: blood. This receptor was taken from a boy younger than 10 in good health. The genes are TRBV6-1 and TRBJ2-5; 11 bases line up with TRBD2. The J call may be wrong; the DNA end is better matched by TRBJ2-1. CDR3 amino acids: CASKRPSLAGGRNEQFF. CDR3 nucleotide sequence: TGTGCCAGCAAAAGGCCCTCCCTAGCGGGGGGCAGGAATGAGCAGTTCTTC.